Following are 3 T cell receptor beta chains from one sample sequenced in a study of metastatic and nonmetastatic thyroid tumors. TCRdb re-processed the PCR reads through MiXCR. The profile covers some 12,000 clones, with around two fifths appearing a single time and approximately 16% taken by the ten largest. Thyroid surgery had not been preceded by any treatment in any patient. The specimen sequenced was tumor tissue. Every receptor here comes from a female donor with papillary thyroid cancer or a benign thyroid nodule (not recorded which). Some clones in this sample may be carry-over from other donors' samples.

V and J are TRBV9 and TRBJ1-2; D call uncertain. V shed 3 bases and J shed 1 base, with 13 bases lying between them. In germline, CDR1 is SGDLS, CDR2 YYNGEE. CDR3 length: 15 residues. CDR3 region: CASSAPSLSNYGYTF. In nucleotides, the CDR3 is TGTGCCAGCAGCGCCCCGAGCTTGAGTAACTATGGCTACACCTTC.

V gene TRBV7-9 combines with J gene TRBJ1-5; D is uncertain. CDR1 SEHNR and CDR2 FQNEAQ come from the germline V gene (reference sequence). The ends were cut back, 1 base at V and 2 bases at J, with 9 bases in the middle. There are 15 residues in the CDR3. CDR3 region: CASSLEGLGNQPQHF. The CDR3 DNA is TGTGCCAGCAGCTTAGAAGGGCTGGGCAATCAGCCCCAGCATTTT. Full variable domain (missing parts from reference TRBV7-9 and TRBJ1-5): DTGVSQNPRHKITKRGQNVTFRCDPISEHNRLYWYRQTLGQGPEFLTYFQNEAQLEKSRLLSDRFSAERPKGSFSTLEIQRTEQGDSAMYLCASSLEGLGNQPQHFGDGTRLSIL.

The chain is built from TRBV20-1 and TRBJ1-1, with a tentative D call TRBD1 (6 bases). There are 12 residues in the CDR3. Germline assignment: CDR1 DFQATT and CDR2 SNEGSKA (reference sequence). Here the CDR3 reads CSGGQGMTEAFF. The CDR3 DNA reads TGCAGCGGGGGGCAGGGAATGACTGAAGCTTTCTTT.